Following are 24 T cell receptor beta chains from one sample sequenced in a study of CD8 T cells in Susac syndrome. With random hexamers, roughly 0.5 to 1 ug RNA was reverse transcribed. MiXCR, run by TCRdb on the immunoSEQ multiplex PCR reads, gives a single entry per CDR3 protein. The sample carries some 100,000 distinct CDR3 sequences, 85% to 95% recorded once. Sequencing was performed on CD4+ T cells from PBMCs. All receptors come from a human donor with multiple sclerosis.

This chain's CDR3 is CAWSRKGAGGDYGYTF. The CDR3, as DNA: TGTGCCTGGAGCCGAAAGGGGGCAGGGGGGGACTATGGCTACACCTTC. The rearrangement uses TRBV30 and TRBJ1-2, with 7 bases that match TRBD1. Trimming cost V 3 bases and J 3 bases; bases outside gene matches: 13. CDR3 size: 16 residues. Germline V gene lookup returns CDR1 GTSNPN and CDR2 SVGIG (reference sequence).

The rearrangement uses TRBV3-1 and TRBJ2-7; D may be TRBD1 or TRBD2 (5 bases each). Germline V gives CDR1 LGHDT, CDR2 YNNKEL (reference sequence). The CDR3 loop spans 13 amino acids. Deletions cut 0 bases from V and 6 bases from J, with 9 bases between. The CDR3 reads CASSQDRGREQYF. The DNA for the CDR3 is TGTGCCAGCAGCCAAGATCGGGGACGCGAGCAGTACTTC.

The sample holds a few counts of this clonotype. The chain has TRBV7-2 and TRBJ1-5; D may be TRBD1 (5 bases). Germline CDR1 reads SGHTA; CDR2 reads FQGNSA. V was cut by 5 bases and J by 2 bases, with 13 bases left in between. This CDR3 has 15 residues. The CDR3 loop reads CASSPGGGGNQPQHF. The CDR3, as DNA: TGTGCCAGCAGCCCCGGCGGGGGTGGCAATCAGCCCCAGCATTTT.

This clonotype came up once. The V and J genes are TRBV4-1 and TRBJ2-1; 10 nucleotides agree with TRBD2. The V gene end was trimmed by 0 bases and the J gene end by 7 bases; junction bases not matched to a gene: 9. CDR3 length: 17 amino acids. Per germline, CDR1 MGHRA and CDR2 YSYEKL. CDR3 residues: CASSQDSKSGGANEQFF. The CDR3 nucleotides are TGCGCCAGCAGCCAAGATTCGAAGAGCGGGGGGGCAAATGAGCAGTTCTTC.

J is TRBJ2-7 and V is TRBV3-1; D may be TRBD1 (6 bases). CDR3 length: 16 amino acids. Looked up from germline, CDR1 is LGHDT and CDR2 is YNNKEL (reference sequence). The V end lost 0 bases, the J end lost 3 bases, and 15 bases lay between the germline ends. CDR3 amino acids: CASSQDPQGPVYEQYF. DNA of the CDR3: TGTGCCAGCAGCCAAGATCCGCAGGGGCCTGTCTACGAGCAGTACTTC.

This CDR3 reads CASTEGGSGKLFF. The CDR3 DNA sequence: TGTGCCAGTACCGAGGGTGGGAGTGGAAAACTGTTTTTT. The chain links TRBV19 to TRBJ1-4; D is undetermined. CDR3 size: 13 residues. Germline CDR1 reads LNHDA; CDR2 reads SQIVND (reference sequence). The V end was cut by 7 bases, the J end by 10 bases, with 16 bases between.

The chain employs TRBV12-3 or TRBV12-4 and TRBJ2-3; the match to TRBD2 covers 7 bases. There are 13 residues in the CDR3. V shed 5 bases and J 4 bases; nucleotides not matched to a gene: 3. CDR3 protein: CASSPTSPDTQYF. In DNA form, the CDR3 reads TGTGCCAGCAGTCCGACTAGCCCAGATACGCAGTATTTT.

V usage is TRBV7-3 and J usage is TRBJ1-2, with D perhaps matching TRBD1 (6 bases). The CDR3 totals 14 residues. Germline CDR1 reads SGHTA; CDR2 reads FQGTGA. Trimming left V 4 bases short and J 4 bases short, with 13 bases between. CDR3 coding DNA: TGTGCCAGCAGCTCCGTAAAGGGGGGCTATGGCTACACCTTC. It yields the protein CASSSVKGGYGYTF.

This chain joins TRBV20-1 and TRBJ2-3, with no clear D. The germline V gene has CDR1 DFQATT and CDR2 SNEGSKA (reference sequence). The ends were cut back, 8 bases at V and 4 bases at J, with 16 bases in the middle. CDR3 size: 13 residues. The DNA of the CDR3 is TGCAGTTCCCGGAAAGGGTTGGCAGATACGCAGTATTTT. Translating it yields CSSRKGLADTQYF.

The CDR3 DNA reads as TGTGCCAGCAGCGGTAATAGCAATCAGCCCCAGCATTTT. As protein: CASSGNSNQPQHF. The chain combines TRBV9 with TRBJ1-5; D unclear. The CDR3 spans 13 residues. V lost 3 bases, J lost 0 bases, and 4 bases lay in between. Germline assignment: CDR1 SGDLS and CDR2 YYNGEE.

This chain joins TRBV4-3 and TRBJ1-2; D perhaps matches TRBD1 (6 bases). CDR1 and CDR2 from the germline V gene are LGHNA and YSLEER. The V end lost 1 base, the J end lost 4 bases, and 10 bases lay between the germline ends. The length of the CDR3 is 14 residues. The CDR3: CASSQAGDLYGYTF. CDR3 DNA: TGCGCCAGCAGCCAAGCAGGGGATCTCTATGGCTACACCTTC.

The chain carries TRBV6-2 or TRBV6-3 and TRBJ1-1; D is unresolved. The germline gives CDR1 MNHEY, CDR2 SVGEGT. The V end lost 6 bases, the J end lost 0 bases, and 14 bases lay between the germline ends. This CDR3 is built from 15 residues. Here the CDR3 DNA reads TGTGCCAGCAGCCTAAGGGTCCGTCTGAACACTGAAGCTTTCTTT. Protein sequence: CASSLRVRLNTEAFF.

J is TRBJ1-1 and V is TRBV29-1, with a weak D call TRBD1 (5 bases). V was trimmed by 7 bases and J by 1 base, leaving 13 bases between them. This CDR3 is built from 13 residues. Germline CDR1 and CDR2: SQVTM and ANQGSEA. For the CDR3, the DNA is TGCAGCGCGGTAATCGGGGGGAACACTGAAGCTTTCTTT. Protein: CSAVIGGNTEAFF.

This sequence joins TRBV3-1 and TRBJ1-3, with D perhaps matching TRBD1 (5 bases). In germline, CDR1 is LGHDT, CDR2 YNNKEL (reference sequence). The V end was cut by 7 bases, the J end by 2 bases, with 12 bases between. The CDR3 extends over 14 amino acids. CDR3 sequence (DNA): TGTGCCAGCACCCCAGGGTCGACTGGAAACACCATATATTTT. It encodes CASTPGSTGNTIYF. Full variable domain (outside the CDR3, taken from reference TRBV3-1 and TRBJ1-3): DTAVSQTPKYLVTQMGNDKSIKCEQNLGHDTMYWYKQDSKKFLKIMFSYNNKELIINETVPNRFSPKSPDKAHLNLHINSLELGDSAVYFCASTPGSTGNTIYFGEGSWLTVV.

The chain recombines TRBV15 with TRBJ1-1; possibly TRBD1 for D (5 bases). This CDR3 contains 15 residues. Germline loops: CDR1 LNHNV, CDR2 YYDKDF (reference sequence). V lost 1 base and J 7 bases, leaving 16 bases between the germline ends. The CDR3 DNA follows: TGTGCCACCAGCAGAGGGGGAACTGGAACAGGTGAAGCTTTCTTT. Residues: CATSRGGTGTGEAFF. Full variable domain (missing parts from reference TRBV15 and TRBJ1-1): DAMVIQNPRYQVTQFGKPVTLSCSQTLNHNVMYWYQQKSSQAPKLLFHYYDKDFNNEADTPDNFQSRRPNTSFCFLDIRSPGLGDTAMYLCATSRGGTGTGEAFFGQGTRLTVV.

CDR3 amino acids: CASSEDSRDTQYF. The CDR3 DNA reads TGTGCCAGCAGTGAAGATAGCCGAGATACGCAGTATTTT. The chain is built from TRBV2 and TRBJ2-3; D gene uncertain. CDR3 size: 13 residues. V was shortened by 1 base and J by 5 bases, with 7 bases between the two germline ends. The V gene's germline CDR1 is SNHLY and CDR2 FYNNEI.

The chain links TRBV5-4 to TRBJ2-2; 11 nucleotides align to TRBD2. Germline CDR1 SGHNT, CDR2 YYREEE (reference sequence). Trimming cost V 4 bases and J 0 bases; bases outside gene matches: 2. The CDR3 consists of 16 residues. CDR3 residues: CASSAGLAANTGELFF. Here the CDR3 DNA reads TGTGCCAGCAGCGCGGGACTAGCGGCGAACACCGGGGAGCTGTTTTTT.

This chain joins TRBV5-4 and TRBJ2-7; TRBD1 agrees at 7 bases. This CDR3 is built from 13 residues. The trim removed 3 bases at V and 4 bases at J, leaving 4 bases unmatched. Germline CDR1 is SGHNT and CDR2 is YYREEE (reference sequence). CDR3 sequence reads: CASSYPDRYEQYF. CDR3 sequence (DNA): TGTGCCAGCAGCTATCCGGACAGGTACGAGCAGTACTTC. Full variable domain (outside the CDR3, taken from reference TRBV5-4 and TRBJ2-7): ETGVTQSPTHLIKTRGQQVTLRCSSQSGHNTVSWYQQALGQGPQFIFQYYREEENGRGNFPPRFSGLQFPNYSSELNVNALELDDSALYLCASSYPDRYEQYFGPGTRLTVT.

This clonotype is a singleton in its sample. The chain employs TRBV5-1 and TRBJ1-2, with 10 bases fitting TRBD1. Germline V gives CDR1 SGHRS, CDR2 YFSETQ. V dropped 3 bases and J dropped 8; count of bases not matched to a gene: 4. CDR3 length: 13 amino acids. CDR3 DNA: TGCGCCAGCAGCTCCGGACAGGGGGGCGGCTACACCTTC. Its protein product is CASSSGQGGGYTF.

The rearrangement uses TRBV20-1 and TRBJ2-7, with D unclear. The length of the CDR3 is 12 residues. V lost 6 bases and J 4 bases, leaving 13 bases between the germline ends. Germline values: CDR1 DFQATT, CDR2 SNEGSKA (reference sequence). In DNA form, the CDR3 reads TGCAGTGCCAGCCCGATGGGGTACGAGCAGTACTTC. Amino acids: CSASPMGYEQYF.

The rearrangement links TRBV25-1 to TRBJ2-3; D possibly matches TRBD1 or TRBD2 (5 bases each). V lost 4 bases to trimming and J lost 6 bases, with 11 bases between them. The length of the CDR3 is 13 residues. The germline gives CDR1 MGHDK, CDR2 SYGVNS. The CDR3 here is CASSGDPLDTQYF. DNA for the CDR3: TGTGCCAGCAGTGGGGACCCACTGGATACGCAGTATTTT.

The chain carries TRBV19 and TRBJ1-5; TRBD1 matches 8 bases. This CDR3 comprises 15 residues. Losses at the gene ends were 5 bases for V and 7 bases for J; bases not matched to a gene: 10. Germline CDR1 is LNHDA and CDR2 is SQIVND (reference sequence). The CDR3 is CASSVAAGGGQPQHF. In nucleotides, the CDR3 is TGTGCCAGTAGTGTGGCGGCAGGGGGCGGACAGCCCCAGCATTTT.

The rearrangement joins TRBV20-1 to TRBJ2-5; possibly TRBD2 for D (6 bases). The CDR3 has 13 residues. The V end was cut by 5 bases, the J end by 3 bases, with 13 bases between. Germline V gene lookup returns CDR1 DFQATT and CDR2 SNEGSKA (reference sequence). The CDR3 here is CSAPPGGKETQYF. The CDR3 region has the DNA TGCAGTGCTCCCCCCGGCGGGAAAGAGACCCAGTACTTC.

V and J are TRBV9 and TRBJ2-5; no firm D call. The germline CDR1 and CDR2 sequences are SGDLS and YYNGEE. The length of the CDR3 is 13 residues. V lost 0 bases and J lost 4, with 7 bases in between. In nucleotides, the CDR3 is TGTGCCAGCAGCGTAGGGGCTGGAGAGACCCAGTACTTC. Translation gives CASSVGAGETQYF.